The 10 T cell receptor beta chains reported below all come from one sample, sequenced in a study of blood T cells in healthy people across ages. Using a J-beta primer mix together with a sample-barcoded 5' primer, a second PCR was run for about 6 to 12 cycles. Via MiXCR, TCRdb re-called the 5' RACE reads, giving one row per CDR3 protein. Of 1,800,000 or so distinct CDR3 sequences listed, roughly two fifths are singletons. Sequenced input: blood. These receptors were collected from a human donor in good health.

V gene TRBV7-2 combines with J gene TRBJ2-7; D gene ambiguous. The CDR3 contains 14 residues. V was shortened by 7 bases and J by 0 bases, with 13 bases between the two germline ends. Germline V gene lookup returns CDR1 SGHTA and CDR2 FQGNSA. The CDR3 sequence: CASTMTRGSYEQYF. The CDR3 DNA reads TGTGCCAGCACCATGACACGAGGCTCCTACGAGCAGTACTTC.

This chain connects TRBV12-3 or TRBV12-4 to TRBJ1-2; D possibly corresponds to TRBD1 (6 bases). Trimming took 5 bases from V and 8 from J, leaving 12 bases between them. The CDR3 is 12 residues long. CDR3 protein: CASSDSGEGYTF. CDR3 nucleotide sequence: TGTGCCAGCAGTGACTCAGGGGAAGGCTACACCTTC.

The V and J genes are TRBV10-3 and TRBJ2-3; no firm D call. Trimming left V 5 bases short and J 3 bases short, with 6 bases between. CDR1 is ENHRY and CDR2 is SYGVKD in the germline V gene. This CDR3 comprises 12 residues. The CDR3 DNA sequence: TGTGCCATCAGTCCGAGGACAGATACGCAGTATTTT. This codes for CAISPRTDTQYF.

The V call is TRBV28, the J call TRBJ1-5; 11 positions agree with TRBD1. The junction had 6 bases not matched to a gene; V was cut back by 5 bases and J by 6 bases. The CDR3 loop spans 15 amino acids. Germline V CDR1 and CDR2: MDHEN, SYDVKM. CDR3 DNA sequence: TGTGCCAGCAGTCTGGGACAGGGGGATATTCAGCCCCAGCATTTT. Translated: CASSLGQGDIQPQHF.

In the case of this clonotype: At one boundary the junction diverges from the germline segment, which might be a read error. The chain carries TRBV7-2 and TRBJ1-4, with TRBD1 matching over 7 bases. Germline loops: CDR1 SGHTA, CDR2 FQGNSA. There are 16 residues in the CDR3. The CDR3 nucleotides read TGTGCCAGCAGCTCCCGACAGGGCGCAACTAACGAAAAACTGTTTTTT. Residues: CASSSRQGATNEKLFF.

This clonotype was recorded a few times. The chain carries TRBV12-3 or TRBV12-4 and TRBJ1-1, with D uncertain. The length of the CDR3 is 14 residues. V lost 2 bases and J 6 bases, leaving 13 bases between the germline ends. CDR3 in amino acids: CASSLLWVGAEAFF. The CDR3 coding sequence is TGTGCCAGCAGTTTATTATGGGTGGGCGCTGAAGCTTTCTTT.

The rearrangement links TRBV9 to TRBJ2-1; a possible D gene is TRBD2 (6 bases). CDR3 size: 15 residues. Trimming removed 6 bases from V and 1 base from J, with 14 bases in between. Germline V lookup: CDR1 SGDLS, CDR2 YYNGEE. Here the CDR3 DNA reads TGTGCCAGCAACTTGGATGGGGGGTCCTACAATGAGCAGTTCTTC. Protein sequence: CASNLDGGSYNEQFF.

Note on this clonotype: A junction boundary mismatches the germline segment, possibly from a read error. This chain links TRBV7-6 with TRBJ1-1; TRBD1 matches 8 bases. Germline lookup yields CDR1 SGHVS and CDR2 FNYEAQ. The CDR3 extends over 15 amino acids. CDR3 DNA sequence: TGTGTCAGCAGCTCAGGGGGCTACACGAACACTGAAGCTTTCTTT. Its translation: CVSSSGGYTNTEAFF.

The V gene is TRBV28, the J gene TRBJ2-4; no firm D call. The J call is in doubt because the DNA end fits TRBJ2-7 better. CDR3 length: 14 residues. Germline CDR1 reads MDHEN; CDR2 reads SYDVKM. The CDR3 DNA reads TGTGCCAGCAGTCCCGCCGACACCCCCTACGAGCAGTACTTC. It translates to CASSPADTPYEQYF.

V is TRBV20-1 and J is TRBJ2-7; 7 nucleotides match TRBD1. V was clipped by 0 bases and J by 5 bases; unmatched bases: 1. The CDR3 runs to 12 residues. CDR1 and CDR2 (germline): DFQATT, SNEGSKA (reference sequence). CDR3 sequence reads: CSARDDRDEQYF. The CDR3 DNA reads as TGCAGTGCTAGAGATGACAGGGACGAGCAGTACTTC.